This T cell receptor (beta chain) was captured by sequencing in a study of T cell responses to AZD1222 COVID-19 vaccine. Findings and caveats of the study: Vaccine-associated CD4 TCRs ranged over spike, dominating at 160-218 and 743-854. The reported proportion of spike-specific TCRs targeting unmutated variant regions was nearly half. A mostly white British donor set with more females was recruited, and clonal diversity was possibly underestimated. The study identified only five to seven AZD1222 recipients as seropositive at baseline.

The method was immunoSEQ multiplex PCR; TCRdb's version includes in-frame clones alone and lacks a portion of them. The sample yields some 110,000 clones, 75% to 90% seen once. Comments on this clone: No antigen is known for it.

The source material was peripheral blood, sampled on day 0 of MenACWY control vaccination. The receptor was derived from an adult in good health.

The CDR3 protein is CASSLGQVYEQYF. The DNA of the CDR3 is TGTGCCAGCAGCTTAGGCCAGGTCTACGAGCAGTACTTC. The chain carries TRBV11-2 and TRBJ2-7; D uncertain. V shed 1 base and J shed 3 bases, with 7 bases lying between them. The CDR3 contains 13 residues. The germline CDR1 and CDR2 sequences are SGHAT and FQNNGV.